The T cell receptor beta chain described here comes from a study of PD-1 blockade in classical Hodgkin lymphoma. The CDR3 spans 17 residues. From germline, CDR1 is SGHAT and CDR2 FQNNGV. Trimming cost V 1 base and J 2 bases, with 16 bases left between them. Patients all relapsed after autologous stem cell transplantation, and there was variation in brentuximab vedotin exposure. From thawed PBMCs, CD8+ T cells were isolated by magnetic negative selection. Overall study results and limits: With respect to the repertoire differences, their causes, possibly disease activity or prior therapy, remain undefined. Exclusion applied to patients who initiated nivolumab less than 1 year following ASCT. It was among complete responders that baseline diversity resembled that of newly diagnosed patients. Newly diagnosed patients had baseline TCR diversity that was reportedly lower than that of healthy donors.

Worth noting for this clone: Its antigen remains unidentified.

Clones were read by immunoSEQ multiplex PCR, and TCRdb kept only the in-frame ones, dropping some. Seen here are fewer than 15,000 clones, around four fifths observed once, and the top ten hold 24%. The origin of this receptor is a human donor with classical Hodgkin lymphoma. The rearrangement joins TRBV11-2 to TRBJ2-3; D not resolved. The sequencing used CD8+ T cells from blood, collected at baseline. The CDR3: CASSLVFGQAITDTQYF. The CDR3, as DNA: TGTGCCAGCAGCTTAGTGTTTGGGCAGGCAATCACAGATACGCAGTATTTT.